Sequencing of this T cell receptor beta chain was carried out in a study of beta chain features in type 1 diabetes. Study summary: Comparable age, gender and cell yields were observed in patients relative to healthy donors.

Comments on this clone: Antigen: not known.

Broader study findings: cDNA-based reads could over-represent cells with high TCR expression. Moderate yet significant TCRB CDR3 shortening was seen in Type 1 diabetes patients in all four CD4+ subsets.

The CDR3 loop spans 12 amino acids. With 4 bases removed from V and 2 bases from J, the gap between germline ends came to 9 bases. The germline CDR1 and CDR2 sequences are SQVTM and ANQGSEA. Sequenced material consisted of expressed TCRB transcripts (all of the isolated RNA was reverse transcribed). Repertoires were generated with immunoSEQ multiplex PCR, while TCRdb's copy carries only in-frame clones and drops some. The profile shows 16,000 or so clones, approximately 76% of them singletons. The chain uses TRBV29-1 and TRBJ2-7, with D tentatively TRBD2 (5 bases). This clonotype was sampled from a woman aged 18-35 years with type 1 diabetes. The sequenced sample consisted of stem cell memory CD4+ T cells from blood. CDR3 coding DNA: TGCAGCGTTGGACTAACCACCTACGAGCAGTACTTC. Translating gives CSVGLTTYEQYF.